The present T cell receptor (beta chain) was sequenced within a study of patients and donors after allogeneic stem cell transplantation. Germline V CDR1 and CDR2: MGHRA, YSYEKL. The CDR3 loop spans 15 amino acids. V lost 0 bases and J lost 1, with 9 bases in between. This clonotype was seen only a few times. TCRdb independently ran MiXCR on the RT-PCR reads; one entry per CDR3 protein. Here the sample spans 900,000 to 1,000,000 distinct CDR3 sequences, more than 15% being singletons. This receptor was taken from a human donor who was either an allogeneic HSCT recipient or a stem cell or donor lymphocyte infusion donor (not recorded which). It is not recorded whose cells these are; they may come from a transplant donor. The chain has TRBV4-1 and TRBJ1-1; no clear D. The sequenced material came from blood, either unsorted or a sorted T cell fraction (not recorded which). The CDR3 spells CASSQDQLGNTEAFF. The DNA of the CDR3 is TGCGCCAGCAGCCAAGATCAGTTGGGGAACACTGAAGCTTTCTTT.